The T cell receptor beta chain described here comes from a study of OX40 agonist ivuxolimab in advanced cancers. General study findings and limits: More expanded clones were seen, on average, in CD8+ T cells than in CD4+. Clonal expansion was seen in CD4+ and CD8+ blood T cells by week 6 at 0.1 to 3.0 mg/kg.

Germline values: CDR1 KGHSH, CDR2 LQKENI. CDR3 size: 18 residues. J gave up 3 bases and V 2 bases, and 10 bases lay outside the gene matches. As for this clone: Its specificity is unknown.

Using immunoSEQ multiplex PCR, the repertoire was profiled, and TCRdb retains in-frame clones only, with some absent. There are 65,000 to 75,000 clones in the sample; around 86% occur only once, and about 0.41% lies in the top ten. The clonotype comes from an adult with an advanced solid tumor such as melanoma, head and neck, liver or kidney cancer. This chain links TRBV18 with TRBJ2-3; 11 nucleotides align to TRBD2. Sequenced material: CD4+ or CD8+ T cells sorted from blood, taken in a trial of the OX40 agonist ivuxolimab. The CDR3: CASSPRNIAGGSTDTQYF. The CDR3 DNA reads TGTGCCAGCTCACCAAGAAATATAGCGGGAGGGTCAACAGATACGCAGTATTTT.